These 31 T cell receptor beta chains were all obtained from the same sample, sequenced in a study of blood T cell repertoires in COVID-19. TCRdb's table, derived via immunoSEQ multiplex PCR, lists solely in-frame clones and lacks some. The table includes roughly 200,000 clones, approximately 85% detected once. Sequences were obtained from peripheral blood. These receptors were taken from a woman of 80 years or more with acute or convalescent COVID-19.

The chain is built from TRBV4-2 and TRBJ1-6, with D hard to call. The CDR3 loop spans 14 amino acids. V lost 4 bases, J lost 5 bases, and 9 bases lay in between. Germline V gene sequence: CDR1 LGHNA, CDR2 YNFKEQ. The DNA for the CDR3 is TGTGCCAGCAGCCGGTCATTAGATAATTCACCCCTCCACTTT. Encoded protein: CASSRSLDNSPLHF.

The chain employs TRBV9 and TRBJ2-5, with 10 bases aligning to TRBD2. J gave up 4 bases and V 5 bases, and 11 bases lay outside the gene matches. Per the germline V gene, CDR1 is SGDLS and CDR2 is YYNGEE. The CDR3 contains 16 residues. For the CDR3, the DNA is TGTGCCAGCAGTGACTTCAGCGGGAGGGCCGGAGAGACCCAGTACTTC. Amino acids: CASSDFSGRAGETQYF.

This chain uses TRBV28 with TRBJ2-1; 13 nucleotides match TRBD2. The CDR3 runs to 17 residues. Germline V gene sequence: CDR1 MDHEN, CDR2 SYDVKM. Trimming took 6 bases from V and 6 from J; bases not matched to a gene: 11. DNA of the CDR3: TGTGCCAGCAGCGCTGCGGGACTAGCGGGACAACTCAATGAGCAGTTCTTC. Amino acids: CASSAAGLAGQLNEQFF.

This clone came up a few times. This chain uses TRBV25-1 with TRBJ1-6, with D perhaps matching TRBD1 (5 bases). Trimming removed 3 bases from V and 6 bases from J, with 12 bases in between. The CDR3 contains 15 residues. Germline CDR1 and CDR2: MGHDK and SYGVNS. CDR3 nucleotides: TGTGCCAGCAGTGACCCAGGGCCCCTTAATTCACCCCTCCACTTT. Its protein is CASSDPGPLNSPLHF.

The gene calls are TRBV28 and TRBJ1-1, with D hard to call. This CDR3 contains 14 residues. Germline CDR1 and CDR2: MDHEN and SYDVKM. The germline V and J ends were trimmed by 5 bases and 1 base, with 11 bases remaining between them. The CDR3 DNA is TGTGCCAGCAGTCGACGGGGAGGGAACACTGAAGCTTTCTTT. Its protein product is CASSRRGGNTEAFF.

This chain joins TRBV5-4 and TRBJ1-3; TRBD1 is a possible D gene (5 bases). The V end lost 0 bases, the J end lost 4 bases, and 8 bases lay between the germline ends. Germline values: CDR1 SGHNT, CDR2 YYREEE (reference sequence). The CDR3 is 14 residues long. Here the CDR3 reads CASSLEGFGNTIYF. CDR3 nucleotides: TGTGCCAGCAGCTTGGAGGGGTTCGGAAACACCATATATTTT.

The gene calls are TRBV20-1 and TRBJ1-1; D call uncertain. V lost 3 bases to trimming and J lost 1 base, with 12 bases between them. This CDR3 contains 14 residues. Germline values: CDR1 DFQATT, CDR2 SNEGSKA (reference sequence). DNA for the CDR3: TGCAGTGCTAGTCAACGGGGTGGGAACACTGAAGCTTTCTTT. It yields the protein CSASQRGGNTEAFF.

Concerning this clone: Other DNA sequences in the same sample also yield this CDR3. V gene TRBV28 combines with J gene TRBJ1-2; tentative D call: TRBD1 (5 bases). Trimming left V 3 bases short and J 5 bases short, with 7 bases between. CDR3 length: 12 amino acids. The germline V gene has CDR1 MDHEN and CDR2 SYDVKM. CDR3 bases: TGTGCCAGCAGTTTGGGGGGATATGGCTACACCTTC. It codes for CASSLGGYGYTF.

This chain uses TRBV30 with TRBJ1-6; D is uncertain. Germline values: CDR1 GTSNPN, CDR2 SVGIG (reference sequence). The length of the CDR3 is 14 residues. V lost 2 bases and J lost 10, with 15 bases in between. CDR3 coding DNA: TGTGCCTGGAGTCTGTATCCTCCGACATCACCCCTCCACTTT. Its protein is CAWSLYPPTSPLHF.

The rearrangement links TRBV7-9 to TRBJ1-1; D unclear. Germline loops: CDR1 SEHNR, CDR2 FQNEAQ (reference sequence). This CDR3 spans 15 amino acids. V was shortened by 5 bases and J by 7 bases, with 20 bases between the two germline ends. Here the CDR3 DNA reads TGTGCCAGCAGCCCACAAGCGGGCTTAACTAGTGAAGCTTTCTTT. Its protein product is CASSPQAGLTSEAFF.

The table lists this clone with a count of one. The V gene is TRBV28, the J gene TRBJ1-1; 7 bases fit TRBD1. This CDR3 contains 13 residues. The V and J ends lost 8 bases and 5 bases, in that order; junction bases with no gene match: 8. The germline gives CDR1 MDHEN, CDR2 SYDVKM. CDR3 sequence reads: CASEAGGKTEAFF. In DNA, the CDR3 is TGTGCCAGCGAGGCAGGGGGGAAGACTGAAGCTTTCTTT.

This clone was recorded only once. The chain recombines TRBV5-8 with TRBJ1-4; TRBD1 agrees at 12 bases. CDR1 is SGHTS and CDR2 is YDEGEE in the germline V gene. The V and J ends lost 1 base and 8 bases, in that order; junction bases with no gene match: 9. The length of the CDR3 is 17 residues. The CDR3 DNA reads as TGTGCCAGCAGCTTGTCCCGGGACAGGGGGCAATACGAAAAACTGTTTTTT. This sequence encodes CASSLSRDRGQYEKLFF.

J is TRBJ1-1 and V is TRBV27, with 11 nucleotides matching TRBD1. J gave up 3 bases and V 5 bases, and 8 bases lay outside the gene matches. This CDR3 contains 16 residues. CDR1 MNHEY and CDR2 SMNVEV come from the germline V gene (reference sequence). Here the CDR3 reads CASSEDRGRVDTEAFF. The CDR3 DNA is TGTGCCAGCAGTGAGGACAGGGGGCGCGTGGACACTGAAGCTTTCTTT.

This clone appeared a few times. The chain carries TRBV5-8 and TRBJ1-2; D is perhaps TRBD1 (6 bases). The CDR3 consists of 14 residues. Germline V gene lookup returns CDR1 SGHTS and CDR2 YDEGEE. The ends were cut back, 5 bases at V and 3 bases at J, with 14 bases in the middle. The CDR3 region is CASRKGTLYYGYTF. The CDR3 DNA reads TGTGCCAGCAGGAAAGGGACACTATACTATGGCTACACCTTC. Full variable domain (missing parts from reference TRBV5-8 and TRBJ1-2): EAGVTQSPTHLIKTRGQQATLRCSPISGHTSVYWYQQALGLGLQFLLWYDEGEERNRGNFPPRFSGRQFPNYSSELNVNALELEDSALYLCASRKGTLYYGYTFGSGTRLTVV.

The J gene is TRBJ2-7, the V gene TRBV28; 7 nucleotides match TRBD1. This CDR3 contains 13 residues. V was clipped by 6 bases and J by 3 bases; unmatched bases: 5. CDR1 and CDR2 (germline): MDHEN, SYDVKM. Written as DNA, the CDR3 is TGTGCCAGCAGACCGGGACAGAACTACGAGCAGTACTTC. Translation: CASRPGQNYEQYF.

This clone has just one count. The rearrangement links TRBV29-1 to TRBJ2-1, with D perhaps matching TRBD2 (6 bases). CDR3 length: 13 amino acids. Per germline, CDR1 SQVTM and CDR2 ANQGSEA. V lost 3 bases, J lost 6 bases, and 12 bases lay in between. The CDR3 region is CSVDHTGGNEQFF. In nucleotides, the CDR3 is TGCAGCGTTGATCATACCGGGGGCAATGAGCAGTTCTTC.

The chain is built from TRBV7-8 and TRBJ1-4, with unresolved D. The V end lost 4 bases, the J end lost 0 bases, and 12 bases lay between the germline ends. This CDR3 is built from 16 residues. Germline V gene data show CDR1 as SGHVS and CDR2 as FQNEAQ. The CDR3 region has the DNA TGTGCCAGCAGCTCAGGCGCAATTGCAACTAATGAAAAACTGTTTTTT. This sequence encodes CASSSGAIATNEKLFF.

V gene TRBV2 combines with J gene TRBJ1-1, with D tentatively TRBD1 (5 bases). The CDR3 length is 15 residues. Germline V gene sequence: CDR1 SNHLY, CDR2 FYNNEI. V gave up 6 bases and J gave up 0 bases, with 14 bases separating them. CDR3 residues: CASSTPGLMNTEAFF. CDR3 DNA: TGTGCCAGCAGCACCCCAGGGTTGATGAACACTGAAGCTTTCTTT.

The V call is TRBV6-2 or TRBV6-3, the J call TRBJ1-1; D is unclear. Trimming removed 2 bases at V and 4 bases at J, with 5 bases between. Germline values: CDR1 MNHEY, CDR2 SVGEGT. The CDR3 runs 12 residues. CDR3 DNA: TGTGCCAGCAGTTACCAACTCACTGAAGCTTTCTTT. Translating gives CASSYQLTEAFF.

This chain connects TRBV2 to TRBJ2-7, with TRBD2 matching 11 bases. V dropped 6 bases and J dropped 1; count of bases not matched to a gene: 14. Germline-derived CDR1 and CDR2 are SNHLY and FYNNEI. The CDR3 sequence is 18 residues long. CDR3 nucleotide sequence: TGTGCCAGCAGCATACACAGCGGCGGGACTAGCGGATCCTACGAGCAGTACTTC. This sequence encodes CASSIHSGGTSGSYEQYF.

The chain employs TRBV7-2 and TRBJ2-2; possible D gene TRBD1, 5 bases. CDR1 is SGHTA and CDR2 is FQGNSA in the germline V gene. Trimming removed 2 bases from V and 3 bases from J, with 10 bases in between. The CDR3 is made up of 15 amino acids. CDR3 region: CASSLTTVYTGELFF. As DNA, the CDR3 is TGTGCCAGCAGCTTAACGACAGTTTACACCGGGGAGCTGTTTTTT.

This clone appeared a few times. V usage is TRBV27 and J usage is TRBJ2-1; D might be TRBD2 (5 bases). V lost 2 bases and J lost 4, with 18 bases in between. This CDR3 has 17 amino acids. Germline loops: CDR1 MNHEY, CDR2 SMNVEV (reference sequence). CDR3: CASSLNGDPISYNEQFF. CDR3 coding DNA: TGTGCCAGCAGTTTAAACGGGGATCCGATAAGTTACAATGAGCAGTTCTTC.

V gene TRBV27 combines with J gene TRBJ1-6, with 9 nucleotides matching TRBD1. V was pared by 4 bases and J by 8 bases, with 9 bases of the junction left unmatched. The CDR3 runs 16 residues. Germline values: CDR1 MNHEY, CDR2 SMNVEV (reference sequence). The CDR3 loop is CASSSPGQGFDSPLHF. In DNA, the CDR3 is TGTGCCAGCAGTTCTCCGGGACAGGGTTTCGATTCACCCCTCCACTTT.

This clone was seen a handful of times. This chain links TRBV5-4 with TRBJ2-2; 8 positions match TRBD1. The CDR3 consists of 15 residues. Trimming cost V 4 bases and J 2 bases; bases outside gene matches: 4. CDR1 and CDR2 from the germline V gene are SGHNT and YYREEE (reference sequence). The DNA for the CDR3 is TGTGCCAGCAGCCCGACAGGGGATAACACCGGGGAGCTGTTTTTT. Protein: CASSPTGDNTGELFF.

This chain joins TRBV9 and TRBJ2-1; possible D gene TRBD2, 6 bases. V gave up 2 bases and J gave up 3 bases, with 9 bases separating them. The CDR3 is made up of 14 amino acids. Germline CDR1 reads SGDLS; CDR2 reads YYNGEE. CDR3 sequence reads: CASSVLAIYNEQFF. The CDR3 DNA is TGTGCCAGCAGCGTTCTAGCGATCTACAATGAGCAGTTCTTC.

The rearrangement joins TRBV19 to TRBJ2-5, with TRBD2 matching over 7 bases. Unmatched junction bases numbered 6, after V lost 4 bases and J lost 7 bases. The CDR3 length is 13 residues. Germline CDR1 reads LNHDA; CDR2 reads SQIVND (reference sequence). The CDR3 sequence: CASSTTGGGTQYF. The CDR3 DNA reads TGTGCCAGTAGTACAACGGGGGGAGGGACCCAGTACTTC. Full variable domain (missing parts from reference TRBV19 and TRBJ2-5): DGGITQSPKYLFRKEGQNVTLSCEQNLNHDAMYWYRQDPGQGLRLIYYSQIVNDFQKGDIAEGYSVSREKKESFPLTVTSAQKNPTAFYLCASSTTGGGTQYFGPGTRLLVL.

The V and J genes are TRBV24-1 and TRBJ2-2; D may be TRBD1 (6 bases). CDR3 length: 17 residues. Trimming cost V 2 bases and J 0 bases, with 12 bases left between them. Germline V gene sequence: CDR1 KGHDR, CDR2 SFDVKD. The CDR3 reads CATSDYPGQPNTGELFF. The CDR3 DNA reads TGTGCCACCAGTGATTATCCGGGACAACCGAACACCGGGGAGCTGTTTTTT.

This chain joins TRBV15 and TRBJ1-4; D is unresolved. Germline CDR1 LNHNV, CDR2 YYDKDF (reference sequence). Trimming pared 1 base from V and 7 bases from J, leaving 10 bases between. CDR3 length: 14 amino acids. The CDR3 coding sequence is TGTGCCACCAGCAGAGGACCGCGAGGTGAAAAACTGTTTTTT. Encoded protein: CATSRGPRGEKLFF.

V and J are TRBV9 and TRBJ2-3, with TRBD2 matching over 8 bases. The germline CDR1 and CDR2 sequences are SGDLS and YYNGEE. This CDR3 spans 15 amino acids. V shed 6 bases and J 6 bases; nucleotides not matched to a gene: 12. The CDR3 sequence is CASTARPGGGDTQYF. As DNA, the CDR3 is TGTGCCAGCACCGCCAGGCCGGGAGGGGGGGATACGCAGTATTTT. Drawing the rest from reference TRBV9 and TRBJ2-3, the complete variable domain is DSGVTQTPKHLITATGQRVTLRCSPRSGDLSVYWYQQSLDQGLQFLIQYYNGEERAKGNILERFSAQQFPDLHSELNLSSLELGDSALYFCASTARPGGGDTQYFGPGTRLTVL.

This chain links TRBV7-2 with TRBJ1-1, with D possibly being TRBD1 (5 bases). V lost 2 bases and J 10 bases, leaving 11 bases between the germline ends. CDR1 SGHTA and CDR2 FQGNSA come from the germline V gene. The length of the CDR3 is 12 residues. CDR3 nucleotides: TGTGCCAGCAGCTTAATCAGGGATGGAGCTTTCTTT. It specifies CASSLIRDGAFF.

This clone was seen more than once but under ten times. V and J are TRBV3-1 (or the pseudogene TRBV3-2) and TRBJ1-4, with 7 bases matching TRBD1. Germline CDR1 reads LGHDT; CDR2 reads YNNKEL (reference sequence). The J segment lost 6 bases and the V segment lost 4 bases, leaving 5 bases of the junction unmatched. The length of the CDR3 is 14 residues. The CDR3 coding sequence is TGTGCCAGCAGCCTCCGGGACAGATATGAAAAACTGTTTTTT. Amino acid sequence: CASSLRDRYEKLFF.